This T cell receptor beta chain came from a study of neurological immune-mediated disorders (dated by TCRdb to between 2019 and 2020). Turning to the overall study: The study compared peripheral blood TCR-beta repertoires of HTLV-I-associated myelopathy (HAM/TSP) patients, multiple sclerosis patients and healthy controls using UMI-based sequencing. The cohort was made up of 68 subjects, consisting of about 14 HAM/TSP patients, about 35 multiple sclerosis patients and 20 healthy controls. Longitudinal samples, technical triplicates and paired sorted CD4+ and CD8+ T-cell subsets, alongside PBMC samples, were included among the roughly 110 TCR-beta libraries.

Turning to this clonotype: It has no known antigen specificity. No much larger clone is present one base from it, and per-base qualities are unavailable.

Beyond this particular receptor, the publication reports: No identical CDR3 amino acid sequences were shared among expanded clones across subjects, suggesting private TCR-beta repertoires in all groups. TCR clonal expansion was highest in HAM/TSP patients and lowest in MS patients, with MS patients falling below even healthy controls.

Deletion took 1 base off V and 0 bases off J, with a span of 9 bases between the germline ends. From its cysteine to its phenylalanine, the CDR3 spans 16 amino acids. Only CDR3 DNA is held: 48 bases, read in frame from base 1. To synthesize cDNA, template-switch 5'RACE was performed with a primer carrying a 10-nucleotide random unique molecular identifier so that each TCR transcript was tagged. Each sequencing run produced over 160 million TCR-beta sequences covering 15-18 subjects. Total RNA was extracted with the RNeasy kit. The KAPA Real-time Library Amplification kit was used to amplify TCR-beta VDJ regions with primers for the TCR constant region and the 5'RACE anchor. A first PCR added sample indexes and Illumina adaptors, and a second PCR then raised library yield. After purification with Ampure beads, the TCR product of roughly 650 bp was size-selected on a 2% E-gel SizeSelection system. Library quality was checked on a Bioanalyzer, concentration was measured with Qubit, and libraries were quantified with the Kapa Library Quantification kit before pooling. Paired-end 2 x 150 bp sequencing of the libraries was performed on an Illumina HiSeq 2500. To increase sequence diversity, about 23-32% phiX was spiked into each library pool. The original methods were these. The UMI-based MiGEC pipeline processed quality-filtered reads and removed over 75% of raw TCR sequences during error correction. VDJ genes were aligned to IMGT germline references, and each clonotype was defined by a unique CDR3 amino acid sequence together with V-J genes. Clonal expansion, Shannon diversity, and CDR3 relatedness (CalcPairwiseDistances, ClusterSamples) were evaluated with VDJtools, and phylogenetic trees were built with CLCbio workbench. Expanded clones were defined as having at least 8 unique UMIs, based on coefficient-of-variation modelling across technical triplicates. TCRdb reprocessing: public reads trimmed at Q25 with fastp, clones called with MiXCR, in-frame beta chains kept. Each CDR3 protein gets just one entry, which takes the most common genes and DNA from the rows behind it. TCRdb's processing, not the study's, gives the V and J calls here. The sample records 70,000 to 95,000 distinct CDR3 sequences, 17% of which are singletons. Of the sample, approximately 15% is held by the ten largest clones.

Healthy controls were blood bank volunteers in Maryland, USA. Libraries from unsorted PBMCs were made from 2 million PBMCs kept in RNAlater at -80 degrees C until RNA extraction. Peripheral blood was subjected to Ficoll-Hypaque density gradient centrifugation to isolate PBMCs, which were then cryopreserved in liquid nitrogen. The chain links TRBV12-3 or TRBV12-4 with TRBJ1-4; the D gene is perhaps TRBD1, from 6 matching bases. This TCR was recovered from a woman in her 40s in good health. The source material was PBMCs. This receptor has the CDR3 CASSLGPGATNEKLFF. The sequence in DNA is TGTGCCAGCAGTTTAGGGCCAGGGGCAACTAATGAAAAACTGTTTTTT.